Below, 5 T cell receptor beta chains from the same sample are listed, as sequenced in a study of identical twins. TCRdb re-called the 5' RACE reads with MiXCR, one entry per CDR3 protein. This table has about 900,000 distinct CDR3 sequences, around an eighth appearing once. These data are also associated with another study on yellow fever vaccine responses in identical twins.

The specimen sequenced was PBMCs. The source is a woman aged 18-29 years in good health.

CDR3 sequence reads: CASSEANLLGDEQYF. The CDR3 DNA is TGTGCCAGCAGTGAAGCGAACCTATTGGGAGACGAGCAGTACTTC. V gene TRBV2 combines with J gene TRBJ2-7; maybe TRBD2 (5 bases). The V gene's germline CDR1 is SNHLY and CDR2 FYNNEI. V lost 0 bases and J lost 5, with 14 bases in between. The CDR3 length is 15 residues.

The table lists this clonotype with a few counts. The V and J genes are TRBV5-1 and TRBJ1-2, with D possibly being TRBD1 (5 bases). The germline gives CDR1 SGHRS, CDR2 YFSETQ. Trimming left V 0 bases short and J 2 bases short, with 14 bases between. The CDR3 is made up of 16 amino acids. The CDR3 loop reads CASSLGVQALNYGYTF. The CDR3 DNA reads TGCGCCAGCAGCTTGGGGGTACAGGCGTTAAACTATGGCTACACCTTC.

This clonotype was observed a handful of times. At one boundary the junction diverges from the germline segment, which might be a read error. This chain joins TRBV28 and TRBJ1-5; no firm D call. Germline values: CDR1 MDHEN, CDR2 SYDVKM. This CDR3 contains 13 residues. The CDR3 nucleotides are TGTGCCAGCAGCTTATACTATGGCCAGCCCCAGCATTTT. This codes for CASSLYYGQPQHF.

The genes are TRBV10-3 and TRBJ2-4; D may be TRBD2 (6 bases). Trimming took 0 bases from V and 3 from J, leaving 21 bases between them. The CDR3 length is 19 residues. CDR1 is ENHRY and CDR2 is SYGVKD in the germline V gene. The CDR3 region has the DNA TGTGCCATCAGTGAGTCGACGCAGGGCACCAGGAGGGACAAAAACATTCAGTACTTC. This sequence encodes CAISESTQGTRRDKNIQYF.

The V gene is TRBV20-1, the J gene TRBJ2-5; 14 bases line up with TRBD2. CDR1 DFQATT and CDR2 SNEGSKA come from the germline V gene (reference sequence). The CDR3 has 16 residues. V shed 3 bases, J shed 5 bases, and the junction held 8 bases outside the gene matches. Here the CDR3 reads CSASPGLAGDRETQYF. CDR3 nucleotides: TGCAGTGCTAGCCCGGGACTAGCGGGAGACCGGGAGACCCAGTACTTC.